The rows below give T cell receptor beta chains drawn from one sample of a study of T cells in Graves' hyperthyroidism and ophthalmopathy. TCRdb passed the multiplex PCR reads through MiXCR, listing each CDR3 protein once. The sample holds more than 300,000 distinct CDR3 sequences; about a fifth are singletons and the top ten take over 35%. The sequenced sample was blood. The source of these receptors is a man younger than 35 with Graves' ophthalmopathy. Both conserved end residues are part of each CDR3. D genes are given only for firm matches. Clone size is shown for a subset of rows, as once, few, many or a class of expanded clone.

cdr3_length	clone_size	v_call	d_call	j_call	cdr3_nt	cdr3_aa
15	many	TRBV12-3/TRBV12-4	NA	TRBJ1-2	TGTGCCAGCAGTTTAACATCCGAGGGTGGGAAAGGCTACACCTTC	CASSLTSEGGKGYTF
15	NA	TRBV11-2	TRBD2	TRBJ2-3	TGTGCCAGCAGCCCGCAACTAGCGGGGCCCGATACGCAGTATTTT	CASSPQLAGPDTQYF
15	few	TRBV12-3/TRBV12-4	TRBD1	TRBJ1-2	TGTGCCAGCAGTTCAACGATACAGGGGGTCTATGGCTACACCTTC	CASSSTIQGVYGYTF
17	NA	TRBV9	TRBD2	TRBJ2-2	TGTGCCAGCAGCTCACCCGGGGGGAGCGACGCAACCGGGGAGCTGTTTTTT	CASSSPGGSDATGELFF
15	once	TRBV28	NA	TRBJ1-2	TGTGCCAGCAGTTCCACCGGGACGCAGGTCTATGGCTACACCTTC	CASSSTGTQVYGYTF
15	many	TRBV5-6	NA	TRBJ1-1	TGTGCCAGCAGCGAGGAGTGGAGGGCGGACACTGAAGCTTTCTTT	CASSEEWRADTEAFF
18	NA	TRBV7-4	NA	TRBJ1-5	TGTGCCAGCAGCTTAGAGTCGGGAGGGTGTAATGGCAATCAGCCCCAGCATTTT	CASSLESGGCNGNQPQHF
15	many	TRBV3-1	TRBD1	TRBJ2-5	TGTGCCAGCAGCGGGCGAGGGGGCCTCCAAGAGACCCAGTACTTC	CASSGRGGLQETQYF
14	many	TRBV6-2/TRBV6-3	NA	TRBJ1-2	TGTGCCAGCAGTCGGACAGACTTGGGCTATGGCTACACCTTC	CASSRTDLGYGYTF
15	NA	TRBV6-1	TRBD2	TRBJ2-5	TGTGCCAGCAGTTCCTGGGGGGGGGGGGAAGAGACCCAGTACTTC	CASSSWGGGEETQYF
16	many	TRBV11-2	NA	TRBJ1-5	TGTGCCAGCAGCCCTGGGGGGCGGTATAGCAATCAGCCCCAGCATTTT	CASSPGGRYSNQPQHF
16	few	TRBV6-1	TRBD2	TRBJ2-7	TGTGCCAGCAATACACGGCGGGGGGGGCCCTCCTACGAGCAGTACTTC	CASNTRRGGPSYEQYF
13	NA	TRBV20-1	NA	TRBJ1-3	TGCAGTGCTTCCCTTGGTCCTGGAAACACCATATATTTT	CSASLGPGNTIYF
18	few	TRBV4-2	TRBD2	TRBJ2-1	TGTGCCAGCAGCCCGCGCCTAGCGGGGGGCCTGAGCTACAATGAGCAGTTCTTC	CASSPRLAGGLSYNEQFF
17	NA	TRBV9	NA	TRBJ1-4	TGTGCCAGCAGCGTAGGACTTCTGGACCTATTGGATGAAAAACTGTTTTTT	CASSVGLLDLLDEKLFF
15	many	TRBV28	TRBD2	TRBJ2-3	TGTGCCAGCAGCCCACTAGCGGGGGGGACAGATACGCAGTATTTT	CASSPLAGGTDTQYF
20	NA	TRBV19	TRBD1	TRBJ2-6	TGTGCCAGTAGCATACCGGTCTGGCAGGGGGCTTCCTCTGGGGCCAACGTCCTGACTTTC	CASSIPVWQGASSGANVLTF
14	few	TRBV19	TRBD1	TRBJ2-1	TGTGCCAGTAGCCCGGGACAGGGGGCAGGGGAGCAGTTCTTC	CASSPGQGAGEQFF
16	NA	TRBV4-1	TRBD1	TRBJ2-1	TGCGCCAGCAGCCAATTCCGGGACAGGCCCTACAATGAGCAGTTCTTC	CASSQFRDRPYNEQFF
10	NA	TRBV12-3/TRBV12-4	NA	TRBJ2-2	TGTGCCAGCTGGAAAGGGGAGCTGTTTTTT	CASWKGELFF
15	NA	TRBV20-1	NA	TRBJ2-7	TGCAGTGCTTCTGGTTGGGCAGCGGCATCCTACGAGCAGTACTTC	CSASGWAAASYEQYF
15	few	TRBV12-3/TRBV12-4	TRBD1	TRBJ1-2	TGTGCCAGCAGTCCTGGACAGGGGACTCCATATGGCTACACCTTC	CASSPGQGTPYGYTF